The 6 T cell receptor beta chains given below trace back to one sample, sequenced in a study of a mutant IDH1 vaccine in newly diagnosed glioma. Time point in this sample: week 35, safety follow-up. Mutant IDH1 20-mer peptide, at 300 ug, made up each vaccine dose, with topical imiquimod. Which antigens these TCRs recognize remains unknown. Here immunoSEQ multiplex PCR was the method, and the copy in TCRdb shows in-frame clones only, minus some. The sample includes 30,000 to 40,000 clones, about four fifths seen only once; the top ten take approximately 6.9%. This material consisted of PBMCs, taken from a glioma patient whose treatment included an IDH1 peptide vaccine. These receptors originate from a woman younger than 30 with glioma.

Sample share makes this clone medium-sized. V usage is TRBV6-4 and J usage is TRBJ2-1, with 10 positions matching TRBD2. The V gene end was trimmed by 0 bases and the J gene end by 4 bases; junction bases not matched to a gene: 0. This CDR3 is built from 15 residues. Germline-derived CDR1 and CDR2 are MRHNA and SNTAGT. CDR3 bases: TGTGCCAGCAGTGACTCAGCGGGAGGGTACAATGAGCAGTTCTTC. Its protein product is CASSDSAGGYNEQFF.

This clone has a single count. This chain uses TRBV18 with TRBJ1-1; D is possibly TRBD1 (5 bases). CDR1 is KGHSH and CDR2 is LQKENI in the germline V gene. The CDR3 consists of 14 residues. V dropped 4 bases and J dropped 5 bases, with 14 bases sitting between them. The CDR3 region is CASSQGPNRTEAFF. The CDR3 coding sequence is TGTGCCAGCTCACAGGGGCCTAATCGGACTGAAGCTTTCTTT.

The chain carries TRBV7-2 and TRBJ1-1; no clear D gene. The CDR3 covers 13 residues. CDR1 SGHTA and CDR2 FQGNSA come from the germline V gene. The V end was cut by 10 bases, the J end by 0 bases, with 12 bases between. This CDR3 is CATNWGMNTEAFF. CDR3 DNA: TGTGCCACCAACTGGGGAATGAACACTGAAGCTTTCTTT.

This clone was found a few times. The chain links TRBV9 to TRBJ1-1; 11 positions match TRBD1. The V gene's germline CDR1 is SGDLS and CDR2 YYNGEE. The CDR3 is 15 residues long. Germline trimming cut 1 base from V and 4 bases from J; bases unmatched to any gene: 3. The CDR3 loop is CASSVQGQGATEAFF. The DNA of the CDR3 is TGTGCCAGCAGCGTACAAGGACAGGGGGCCACTGAAGCTTTCTTT.

V usage is TRBV6-1 and J usage is TRBJ2-7, with 9 bases fitting TRBD1. The CDR3 runs to 15 residues. The V and J ends lost 5 bases and 3 bases, in that order; junction bases with no gene match: 8. The germline V gene has CDR1 MNHNS and CDR2 SASEGT. The CDR3 loop reads CASSWPGQGIYEQYF. The DNA of the CDR3 is TGTGCCAGCAGTTGGCCGGGACAGGGTATCTACGAGCAGTACTTC.

This chain connects TRBV15 to TRBJ2-7; D may be TRBD1 or TRBD2 (6 bases each). Germline V gene data show CDR1 as LNHNV and CDR2 as YYDKDF (reference sequence). Trimming stripped 11 bases from V and 6 bases from J, with 20 bases between. The CDR3 is 13 residues long. CDR3 nucleotide sequence: TGTGCCGTCGGGAGTATGGGGGGCAGCGAGCAGTACTTC. It yields the protein CAVGSMGGSEQYF.